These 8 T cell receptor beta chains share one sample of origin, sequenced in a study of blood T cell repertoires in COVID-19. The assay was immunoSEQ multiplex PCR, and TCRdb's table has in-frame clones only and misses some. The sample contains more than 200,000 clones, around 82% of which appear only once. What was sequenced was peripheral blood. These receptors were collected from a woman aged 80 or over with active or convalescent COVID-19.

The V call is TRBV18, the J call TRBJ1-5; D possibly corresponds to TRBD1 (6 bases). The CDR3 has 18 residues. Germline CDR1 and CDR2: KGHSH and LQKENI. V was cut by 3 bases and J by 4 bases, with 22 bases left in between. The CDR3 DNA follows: TGTGCCAGCTCACCTAATCTTTTGAACGGACAGACTAATCAGCCCCAGCATTTT. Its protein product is CASSPNLLNGQTNQPQHF.

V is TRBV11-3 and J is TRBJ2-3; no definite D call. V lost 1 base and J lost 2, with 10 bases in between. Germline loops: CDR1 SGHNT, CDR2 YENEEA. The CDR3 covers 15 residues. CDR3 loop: CASSLGAGFTDTQYF. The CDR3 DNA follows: TGTGCCAGCAGCTTAGGGGCAGGATTCACAGATACGCAGTATTTT.

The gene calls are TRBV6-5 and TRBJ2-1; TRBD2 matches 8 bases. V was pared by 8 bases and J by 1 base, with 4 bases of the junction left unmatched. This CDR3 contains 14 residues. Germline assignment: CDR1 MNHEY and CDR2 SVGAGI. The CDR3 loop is CASVLAGSYNEQFF. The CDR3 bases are TGTGCCAGCGTATTAGCGGGGTCCTACAATGAGCAGTTCTTC.

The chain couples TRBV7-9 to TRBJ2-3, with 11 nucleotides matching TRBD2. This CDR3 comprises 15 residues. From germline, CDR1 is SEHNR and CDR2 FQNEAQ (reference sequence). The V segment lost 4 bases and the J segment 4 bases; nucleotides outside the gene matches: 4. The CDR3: CASSSSLAGADTQYF. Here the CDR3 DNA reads TGTGCCAGCAGCTCCTCACTAGCGGGGGCAGATACGCAGTATTTT. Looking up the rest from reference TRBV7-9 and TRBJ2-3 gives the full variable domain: DTGVSQNPRHKITKRGQNVTFRCDPISEHNRLYWYRQTLGQGPEFLTYFQNEAQLEKSRLLSDRFSAERPKGSFSTLEIQRTEQGDSAMYLCASSSSLAGADTQYFGPGTRLTVL.

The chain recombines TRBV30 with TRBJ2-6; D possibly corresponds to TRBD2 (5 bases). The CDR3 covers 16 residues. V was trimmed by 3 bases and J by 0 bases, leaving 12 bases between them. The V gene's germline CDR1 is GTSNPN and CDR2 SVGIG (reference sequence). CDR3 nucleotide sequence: TGTGCCTGGAGCGAGGGTTCCAGCTCTGGGGCCAACGTCCTGACTTTC. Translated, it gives CAWSEGSSSGANVLTF. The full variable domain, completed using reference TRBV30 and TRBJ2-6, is SQTIHQWPATLVQPVGSPLSLECTVEGTSNPNLYWYRQAAGRGLQLLFYSVGIGQISSEVPQNLSASRPQDRQFILSSKKLLLSDSGFYLCAWSEGSSSGANVLTFGAGSRLTVL.

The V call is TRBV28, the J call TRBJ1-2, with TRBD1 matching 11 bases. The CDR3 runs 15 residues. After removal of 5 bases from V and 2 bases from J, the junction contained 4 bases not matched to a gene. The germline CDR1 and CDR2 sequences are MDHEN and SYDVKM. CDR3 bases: TGTGCCAGCAGTCGGACAGGGGGCAGAAACTATGGCTACACCTTC. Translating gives CASSRTGGRNYGYTF.

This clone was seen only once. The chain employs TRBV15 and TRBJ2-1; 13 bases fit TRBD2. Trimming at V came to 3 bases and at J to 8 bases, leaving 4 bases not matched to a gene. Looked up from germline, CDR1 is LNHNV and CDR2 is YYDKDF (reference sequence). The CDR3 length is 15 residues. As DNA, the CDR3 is TGTGCCACCAGCAGGGGACTAGCGGGAACCCATGAGCAGTTCTTC. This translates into CATSRGLAGTHEQFF.

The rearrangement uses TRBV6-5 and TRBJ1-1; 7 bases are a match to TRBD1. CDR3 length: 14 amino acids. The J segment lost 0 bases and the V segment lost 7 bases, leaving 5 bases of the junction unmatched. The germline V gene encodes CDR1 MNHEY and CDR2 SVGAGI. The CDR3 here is CASNVQGLNTEAFF. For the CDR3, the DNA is TGTGCCAGCAACGTACAGGGGTTGAACACTGAAGCTTTCTTT.